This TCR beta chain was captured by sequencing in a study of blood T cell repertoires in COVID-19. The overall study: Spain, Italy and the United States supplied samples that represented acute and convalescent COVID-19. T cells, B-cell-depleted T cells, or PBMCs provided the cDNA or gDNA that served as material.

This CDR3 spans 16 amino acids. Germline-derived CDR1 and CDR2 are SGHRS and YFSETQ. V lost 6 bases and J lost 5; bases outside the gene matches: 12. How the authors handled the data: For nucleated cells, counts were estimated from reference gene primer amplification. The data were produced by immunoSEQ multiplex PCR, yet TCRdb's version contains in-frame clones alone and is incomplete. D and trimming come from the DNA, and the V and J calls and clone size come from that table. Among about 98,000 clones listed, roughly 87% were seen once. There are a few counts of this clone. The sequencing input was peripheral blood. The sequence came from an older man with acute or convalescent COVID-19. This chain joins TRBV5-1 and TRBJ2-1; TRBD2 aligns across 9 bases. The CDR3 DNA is TGCGCCAGCATTCGGAGCGGGGGGCGTATGGACAATGAGCAGTTCTTC. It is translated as CASIRSGGRMDNEQFF.